This entry describes one T cell receptor (beta chain). From germline, CDR1 is MDHEN and CDR2 SYDVKM. The CDR3 runs to 18 residues. Trimming at V came to 1 base and at J to 7 bases, leaving 17 bases not matched to a gene. The data derive from a study of blood T cell repertoires in COVID-19. Study-wide context: The samples span acute and convalescent COVID-19 from the United States, Italy and Spain. Sources were T cells, B-cell-depleted T cells, or PBMCs; the material itself was cDNA or gDNA.

As handled by the study authors: Amplification with reference gene primers provided the estimates of nucleated cell counts. Repertoires were generated with immunoSEQ multiplex PCR, while TCRdb's copy carries only in-frame clones and drops some. V and J calls plus clone size are reproduced from that table; the DNA served to infer D and trimming. In the table there are some 150,000 clones, 85% to 90% of which are singletons. This chain connects TRBV28 to TRBJ2-7, with TRBD1 matching over 9 bases. Input material: peripheral blood. This TCR derives from a man aged 50-59 years with active or convalescent COVID-19. The CDR3 coding sequence is TGTGCCAGCAGTTTATCCCCCCTTCTGAAGGACAGGGGTAAAGAGCAGTACTTC. It is translated as CASSLSPLLKDRGKEQYF. Looking up the rest from reference TRBV28 and TRBJ2-7 gives the full variable domain: DVKVTQSSRYLVKRTGEKVFLECVQDMDHENMFWYRQDPGLGLRLIYFSYDVKMKEKGDIPEGYSVSREKKERFSLILESASTNQTSMYLCASSLSPLLKDRGKEQYFGPGTRLTVT.